This paragraph reports one TCR beta chain. What it binds is not known. Produced via immunoSEQ multiplex PCR; TCRdb's table is partial and in-frame only. The sample has roughly 97,000 clones, approximately 89% seen once. The sample is drawn from a study of T cell responses to AZD1222 COVID-19 vaccine. Study results and caveats: Targeting of unmutated variant regions was reportedly seen in nearly half of spike-specific TCRs. Rises in breadth and depth of Spike-specific TCRs came after two AZD1222 doses. The donor group comprised mostly white British people and more females; the analysis possibly underestimated clonal diversity.

The germline CDR1 and CDR2 sequences are MDHEN and SYDVKM. The CDR3 extends over 12 amino acids. Deletions cut 2 bases from V and 9 bases from J, with 8 bases between. The sample in question was peripheral blood, obtained 28 days after the second dose of the MenACWY control vaccine. This sequence was found in an adult who received the MenACWY meningococcal vaccine as a control. The V call is TRBV28, the J call TRBJ2-1, with D unclear. The CDR3 DNA is TGTGCCAGCAGTTTACTGGCGCGTGAGCAGTTCTTC. As protein: CASSLLAREQFF.